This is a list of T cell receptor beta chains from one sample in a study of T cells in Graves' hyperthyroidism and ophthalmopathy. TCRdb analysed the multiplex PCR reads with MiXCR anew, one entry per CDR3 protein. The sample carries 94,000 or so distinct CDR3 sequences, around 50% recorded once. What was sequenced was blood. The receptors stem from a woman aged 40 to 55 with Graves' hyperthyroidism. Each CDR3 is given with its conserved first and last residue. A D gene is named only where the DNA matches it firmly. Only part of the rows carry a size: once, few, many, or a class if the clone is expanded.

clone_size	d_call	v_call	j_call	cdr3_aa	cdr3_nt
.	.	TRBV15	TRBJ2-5	CATSRPDRVGTQYF	TGTGCCACCAGCAGGCCGGACAGAGTGGGGACCCAGTACTTC
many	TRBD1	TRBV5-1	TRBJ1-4	CASGRDRGAEKLFF	TGCGCCAGCGGACGGGACAGGGGGGCTGAAAAACTGTTTTTT
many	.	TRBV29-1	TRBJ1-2	CSVVRVNYGYTF	TGCAGCGTTGTCAGGGTGAACTATGGCTACACCTTC
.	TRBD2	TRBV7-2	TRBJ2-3	CASSFASGYTDTQYF	TGTGCCAGCAGCTTTGCTAGCGGATACACAGATACGCAGTATTTT
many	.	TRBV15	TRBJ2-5	CATSRDQVAETQYF	TGTGCCACCAGCAGAGATCAGGTGGCAGAGACCCAGTACTTC
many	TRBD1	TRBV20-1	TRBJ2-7	CSARQGSRDEQYF	TGCAGTGCCCGACAGGGGAGTCGGGACGAGCAGTACTTC
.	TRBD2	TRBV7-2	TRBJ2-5	CASRSQTGGRATQYF	TGTGCCAGCAGGTCCCAGACGGGCGGGAGGGCGACCCAGTACTTC
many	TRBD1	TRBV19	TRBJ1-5	CASSSGTVSNQPQHF	TGTGCCAGCTCCTCCGGGACAGTCAGCAATCAGCCCCAGCATTTT
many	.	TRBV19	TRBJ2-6	CASSTWGSGANVLTF	TGTGCCAGTTCGACTTGGGGATCTGGGGCCAACGTCCTGACTTTC
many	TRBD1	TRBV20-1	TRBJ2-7	CSAMGQTYEQYF	TGCAGTGCGATGGGACAGACCTACGAGCAGTACTTC
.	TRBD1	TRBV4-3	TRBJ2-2	CSVEDGTGTGELFF	TGCAGCGTGGAGGACGGGACAGGGACCGGGGAGCTGTTTTTT
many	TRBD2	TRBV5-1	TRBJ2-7	CASSLGPSAGGVYEQYF	TGCGCCAGCAGCTTGGGCCCCTCAGCGGGAGGGGTCTACGAGCAGTACTTC
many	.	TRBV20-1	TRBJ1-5	CSAGSGQPQHF	TGCAGCGCCGGTTCTGGTCAGCCCCAGCATTTT
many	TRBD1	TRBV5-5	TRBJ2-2	CASSPGGDTGELFF	TGTGCCAGCAGCCCAGGGGGCGACACCGGGGAGCTGTTTTTT
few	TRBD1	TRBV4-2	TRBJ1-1	CASSQIGDRVAFF	TGTGCCAGCAGCCAAATAGGGGACAGGGTGGCTTTCTTT
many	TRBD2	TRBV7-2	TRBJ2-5	CASSRWTSGSRETQYF	TGTGCCAGCAGCCGTTGGACTAGCGGGAGCAGGGAGACCCAGTACTTC
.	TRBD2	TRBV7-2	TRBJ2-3	CASSTGLGTDTQYF	TGCGCCAGCAGCACCGGACTAGGCACAGATACGCAGTATTTT
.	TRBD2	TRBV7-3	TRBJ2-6	CASSKSPSGRAAGANVLTF	TGTGCCAGCAGCAAAAGTCCTAGCGGGAGGGCCGCTGGGGCCAACGTCCTGACTTTC
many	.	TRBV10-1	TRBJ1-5	CASSESRGRDSNQPQHF	TGCGCCAGCAGTGAGAGTAGAGGGCGGGATAGCAATCAGCCCCAGCATTTT
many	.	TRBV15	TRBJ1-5	CATSRGGGGSYQPQHF	TGTGCCACCAGCAGAGGGGGGGGAGGTTCATATCAGCCCCAGCATTTT
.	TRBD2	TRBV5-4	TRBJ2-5	CASSRTGTSGSRETQYF	TGTGCCAGCAGCCGCACCGGGACTAGCGGGAGCAGGGAGACCCAGTACTTC
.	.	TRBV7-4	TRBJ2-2	CASSLVQGGTGELFF	TGTGCCAGCAGTTTAGTGCAGGGCGGAACCGGGGAGCTGTTTTTT
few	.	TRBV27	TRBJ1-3	CASSLREGYTIYF	TGTGCCAGCAGTTTGAGGGAGGGGTACACCATATATTTT
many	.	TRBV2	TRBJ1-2	CASKDPNYGYTF	TGTGCCAGCAAGGACCCTAACTATGGCTACACCTTC
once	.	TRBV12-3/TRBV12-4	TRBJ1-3	CASSPQAGGNTIYF	TGTGCCAGCAGTCCGCAGGCGGGTGGAAACACCATATATTTT
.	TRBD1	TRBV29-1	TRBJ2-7	CSVEGGTGSSYEQYF	TGCAGCGTTGAAGGGGGGACAGGGAGCTCCTACGAGCAGTACTTC
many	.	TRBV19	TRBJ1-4	CASSRQRFPTNEKLFF	TGTGCCAGTAGTCGTCAGCGGTTTCCGACTAATGAAAAACTGTTTTTT
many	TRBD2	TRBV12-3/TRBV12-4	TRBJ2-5	CASSLGLAARTQYF	TGTGCCAGCAGCTTAGGACTAGCGGCAAGGACCCAGTACTTC
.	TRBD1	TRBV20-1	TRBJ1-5	CSAREWGTGNNQPQHF	TGCAGTGCTAGAGAGTGGGGGACAGGGAACAATCAGCCCCAGCATTTT
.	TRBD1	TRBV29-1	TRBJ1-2	CSRRQGRAYGYTF	TGCAGCCGCCGACAGGGAAGGGCCTATGGCTACACCTTC
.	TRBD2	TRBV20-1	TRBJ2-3	CSAYSGRSTDTQYF	TGCAGTGCTTATAGCGGGAGAAGCACAGATACGCAGTATTTT
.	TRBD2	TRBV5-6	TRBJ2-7	CASSLEAGALGEQYF	TGTGCCAGCAGCTTGGAGGCGGGAGCCTTAGGGGAGCAGTACTTC
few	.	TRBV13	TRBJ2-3	CASSFVDTQYF	TGTGCCAGCAGTTTTGTAGATACGCAGTATTTT
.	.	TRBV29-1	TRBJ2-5	CSLTGAGGETQYF	TGCAGCTTGACAGGGGCGGGGGGTGAGACCCAGTACTTC
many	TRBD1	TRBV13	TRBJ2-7	CASSSRGTGDYEQYF	TGTGCCAGCAGCTCCCGAGGGACAGGAGATTACGAGCAGTACTTC
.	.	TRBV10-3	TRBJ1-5	CAISGAGWDQPQHF	TGTGCCATCAGTGGAGCGGGGTGGGATCAGCCCCAGCATTTT
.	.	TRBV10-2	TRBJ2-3	CASSEFISSTDTQYF	TGCGCCAGCAGTGAGTTTATCTCTAGCACAGATACGCAGTATTTT
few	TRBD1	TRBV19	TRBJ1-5	CASSTQGGQPQHF	TGTGCCAGTAGTACACAGGGGGGACAGCCCCAGCATTTT
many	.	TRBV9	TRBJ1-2	CASSVVPGSAWGYTF	TGTGCCAGCAGCGTAGTCCCAGGCAGCGCTTGGGGCTACACCTTC
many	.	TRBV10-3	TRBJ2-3	CAISDLSGDTQYF	TGTGCCATCAGTGACCTATCCGGGGATACGCAGTATTTT
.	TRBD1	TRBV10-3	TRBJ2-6	CAISDPGGTGANVLTF	TGTGCCATCAGTGACCCAGGGGGTACTGGGGCCAACGTCCTGACTTTC
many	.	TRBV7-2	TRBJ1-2	CASSLSWGEDGYTF	TGTGCCAGCAGCTTGAGTTGGGGCGAAGACGGCTACACCTTC
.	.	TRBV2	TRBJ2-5	CAGGTDSQEAQYF	TGTGCGGGGGGAACCGACTCCCAAGAGGCCCAGTACTTC
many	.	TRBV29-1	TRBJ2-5	CSGGAVSGTQYF	TGCAGCGGGGGAGCGGTGTCGGGGACCCAGTACTTC
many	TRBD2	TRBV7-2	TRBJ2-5	CASSPGTGREAQYF	TGTGCCAGCAGCCCGGGTACGGGGAGGGAGGCCCAGTACTTC
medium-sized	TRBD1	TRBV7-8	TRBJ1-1	CASSHRGLQAFF	TGTGCCAGCAGCCACAGGGGGCTCCAAGCTTTCTTT
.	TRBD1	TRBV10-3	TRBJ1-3	CAISGSLGGDRDTIYF	TGTGCCATCAGTGGCTCTTTGGGCGGGGACAGGGACACCATATATTTT
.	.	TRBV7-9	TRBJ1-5	CASSLAGMGDQPQHF	TGTGCCAGCAGCTTAGCAGGGATGGGCGACCAGCCCCAGCATTTT
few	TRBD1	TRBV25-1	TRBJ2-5	CASSVGQGGGETQYF	TGTGCCAGCAGTGTCGGACAGGGAGGCGGGGAGACCCAGTACTTC
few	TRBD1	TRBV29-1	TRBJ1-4	CSAKGDRAEKLFF	TGCAGCGCCAAAGGGGACAGGGCTGAAAAACTGTTTTTT
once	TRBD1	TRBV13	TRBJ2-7	CASRGRDRIYEQYF	TGTGCCAGCCGAGGAAGGGACAGGATCTACGAGCAGTACTTC
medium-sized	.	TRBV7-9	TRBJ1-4	CASSLVSEKLFF	TGTGCCAGCAGCTTAGTGAGTGAAAAACTGTTTTTT
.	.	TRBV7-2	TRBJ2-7	CASSLGLTQNSYEQYF	TGTGCCAGCAGCTTAGGCCTAACGCAGAACTCCTACGAGCAGTACTTC
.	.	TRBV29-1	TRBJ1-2	CSLRHYYGYTF	TGCAGTTTGAGGCACTACTATGGCTACACCTTC
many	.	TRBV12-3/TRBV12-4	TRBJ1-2	CASSSQGYYGYTF	TGTGCCAGCAGTTCTCAGGGGTACTATGGCTACACCTTC
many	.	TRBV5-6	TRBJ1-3	CASSRETNTIYF	TGTGCCAGCAGCCGGGAAACGAACACCATATATTTT
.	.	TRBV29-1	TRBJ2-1	CSVAQAGTEQFF	TGCAGCGTTGCCCAGGCAGGGACTGAGCAGTTCTTC
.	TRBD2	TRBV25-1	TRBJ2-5	CASGRAETQYF	TGTGCCAGCGGGAGGGCCGAGACCCAGTACTTC